This entry lists 17 T cell receptor beta chains sequenced from one sample in a study of OX40 agonist ivuxolimab in advanced cancers. Libraries were prepared by immunoSEQ multiplex PCR; TCRdb keeps only in-frame clonotypes and omits some of them. The sample records 55,000 to 85,000 clones, about 91% being singletons. The sample was CD4+ or CD8+ T cells sorted from blood, taken in a trial of the OX40 agonist ivuxolimab. All receptors come from an adult with an advanced solid tumor such as melanoma, head and neck, liver or kidney cancer.

The genes are TRBV27 and TRBJ1-4; D unresolved. The CDR3 extends over 13 amino acids. Germline values: CDR1 MNHEY, CDR2 SMNVEV (reference sequence). The V and J ends lost 6 bases and 7 bases respectively, with 12 bases between them. The CDR3 nucleotides are TGTGCCAGCAGCTCATTAGAGCCTGAAAAACTGTTTTTT. This gives the protein CASSSLEPEKLFF.

This chain connects TRBV6-1 to TRBJ1-1; D is perhaps TRBD1 (5 bases). Germline CDR1 reads MNHNS; CDR2 reads SASEGT. This CDR3 has 15 residues. Trimming took 0 bases from V and 5 from J, leaving 13 bases between them. The CDR3 sequence is CASSEARGGGTEAFF. The CDR3 DNA sequence: TGTGCCAGCAGTGAAGCTCGTGGGGGGGGGACTGAAGCTTTCTTT.

This clone was seen a single time. This chain connects TRBV7-3 to TRBJ2-3, with D possibly TRBD2 on 5 matching bases. Germline CDR1 SGHTA, CDR2 FQGTGA. Trimming took off 5 bases at V and 0 bases at J, with 15 bases between the two ends. This CDR3 contains 16 residues. CDR3 sequence: CASSPRHERSTDTQYF. CDR3 in DNA: TGTGCCAGCAGCCCCAGGCATGAGCGGAGCACAGATACGCAGTATTTT.

This chain connects TRBV7-9 to TRBJ2-2, with 14 bases that match TRBD2. The J segment lost 5 bases and the V segment lost 3 bases, leaving 5 bases of the junction unmatched. The CDR3 is 17 residues long. CDR1 is SEHNR and CDR2 is FQNEAQ in the germline V gene (reference sequence). The CDR3 spells CASSFRGTSGRTGELFF. CDR3 bases: TGTGCCAGCAGCTTCAGAGGGACTAGCGGGAGAACCGGGGAGCTGTTTTTT. Using reference TRBV7-9 and TRBJ2-2 for the parts outside the CDR3, the full variable domain is DTGVSQNPRHKITKRGQNVTFRCDPISEHNRLYWYRQTLGQGPEFLTYFQNEAQLEKSRLLSDRFSAERPKGSFSTLEIQRTEQGDSAMYLCASSFRGTSGRTGELFFGEGSRLTVL.

This clone was seen a few times. The J gene is TRBJ2-2, the V gene TRBV6-5; TRBD1 matches at 8 bases. V shed 6 bases and J 1 base; nucleotides not matched to a gene: 4. CDR3 length equals 15 residues. The germline gives CDR1 MNHEY, CDR2 SVGAGI. CDR3 DNA: TGTGCCAGCAGGACAGGGGTTTTGAACACCGGGGAGCTGTTTTTT. It encodes CASRTGVLNTGELFF.

This chain links TRBV19 with TRBJ1-4; 8 positions match TRBD1. CDR1 is LNHDA and CDR2 is SQIVND in the germline V gene (reference sequence). J gave up 8 bases and V 5 bases, and 10 bases lay outside the gene matches. The CDR3 extends over 15 amino acids. In DNA, the CDR3 is TGTGCCAGTAGTGGGACCGGGACAGGTACAGAAAAACTGTTTTTT. It codes for CASSGTGTGTEKLFF.

J is TRBJ2-7 and V is TRBV25-1; D might be TRBD1 (5 bases). The CDR3 totals 13 residues. Trimming shortened V by 5 bases and J by 1 base, and 9 bases separated the two germline ends. Germline CDR1 MGHDK, CDR2 SYGVNS. In nucleotides, the CDR3 is TGTGCCAGCAGTCACAGGCCTTCCTACGAGCAGTACTTC. This translates into CASSHRPSYEQYF.

This chain joins TRBV7-8 and TRBJ2-7; D uncertain. The CDR3 sequence is 12 residues long. V shed 2 bases and J shed 3 bases, with 5 bases lying between them. Germline loops: CDR1 SGHVS, CDR2 FQNEAQ. CDR3 coding DNA: TGTGCCAGCAGCTTATCCGTCTACGAGCAGTACTTC. Protein product: CASSLSVYEQYF.

The chain employs TRBV2 and TRBJ2-7; D is ambiguous. This CDR3 is built from 14 residues. V was clipped by 7 bases and J by 3 bases, with 16 bases between them. The germline V gene encodes CDR1 SNHLY and CDR2 FYNNEI. Here the CDR3 DNA reads TGTGCCAGCAACGTGGAAAAGGGTTTCTACGAGCAGTACTTC. This translates into CASNVEKGFYEQYF.

The chain recombines TRBV4-1 with TRBJ2-7; TRBD2 agrees at 7 bases. V trimming: 0 bases; J trimming: 3 bases; junction bases outside the gene matches: 14. From germline, CDR1 is MGHRA and CDR2 YSYEKL. The CDR3 consists of 18 residues. In nucleotides, the CDR3 is TGCGCCAGCAGCCAAGAATTGGGGGGGAGGGCCGTCTTCTACGAGCAGTACTTC. It translates to CASSQELGGRAVFYEQYF.

The V and J genes are TRBV11-2 and TRBJ2-6; the D gene is possibly TRBD1 (5 bases). The CDR3 extends over 15 amino acids. The ends were cut back, 6 bases at V and 0 bases at J, with 9 bases in the middle. Germline CDR1 and CDR2: SGHAT and FQNNGV. This CDR3 is CASSTGNSGANVLTF. CDR3 nucleotides: TGTGCCAGCAGTACAGGAAACTCTGGGGCCAACGTCCTGACTTTC.

This clone is a singleton in its sample. The rearrangement uses TRBV19 and TRBJ1-2; D not certain. V was clipped by 2 bases and J by 5 bases, with 21 bases between them. The germline CDR1 and CDR2 sequences are LNHDA and SQIVND (reference sequence). CDR3 length: 17 residues. CDR3 region: CASSIKHANSAPYGYTF. DNA of the CDR3: TGTGCCAGTAGTATAAAGCATGCCAATTCCGCTCCGTATGGCTACACCTTC.

The chain is built from TRBV21-1 and TRBJ2-7; the table's D gene call, TRBD1, was not cross checked with the DNA. TRBV21-1 is noted as a pseudogene. The CDR3 has 14 residues. The CDR3 sequence is CAPPRVGGSYEQYF. CDR3 DNA sequence: TGTGCCCCCCCCAGGGTCGGCGGCTCCTACGAGCAGTACTTC.

The chain has TRBV29-1 and TRBJ2-2; 11 bases are a match to TRBD2. This CDR3 has 14 amino acids. The germline V gene has CDR1 SQVTM and CDR2 ANQGSEA. Trimming removed 7 bases from V and 0 bases from J; junction bases left unmatched: 1. DNA for the CDR3: TGCAGCGCGACTAGCGGGGCGAACACCGGGGAGCTGTTTTTT. It yields the protein CSATSGANTGELFF.

The chain recombines TRBV7-9 with TRBJ2-7; tentatively, D is TRBD2 (7 bases). CDR1 is SEHNR and CDR2 is FQNEAQ in the germline V gene (reference sequence). This CDR3 comprises 16 residues. The V end lost 2 bases, the J end lost 2 bases, and 16 bases lay between the germline ends. CDR3 loop: CASSLYGGLAAYEQYF. The CDR3 region has the DNA TGTGCCAGCAGCTTATATGGGGGCCTAGCGGCCTACGAGCAGTACTTC.

The chain links TRBV5-1 to TRBJ2-5; TRBD2 aligns across 9 bases. CDR3 size: 16 residues. CDR1 is SGHRS and CDR2 is YFSETQ in the germline V gene. The ends lost 5 bases at V and 4 bases at J; junction bases unmatched: 12. The CDR3 is CASRGAGGRAGETQYF. In nucleotides, the CDR3 is TGCGCCAGCAGAGGGGCAGGCGGGAGGGCCGGAGAGACCCAGTACTTC.

This chain joins TRBV6-5 and TRBJ1-4; 9 bases fit TRBD1. Trimming cost V 5 bases and J 6 bases; bases outside gene matches: 7. The CDR3 length is 15 residues. Germline V gene lookup returns CDR1 MNHEY and CDR2 SVGAGI. This CDR3 reads CASSGGTGLHEKLFF. The DNA of the CDR3 is TGTGCCAGCAGTGGCGGGACAGGGCTTCATGAAAAACTGTTTTTT.